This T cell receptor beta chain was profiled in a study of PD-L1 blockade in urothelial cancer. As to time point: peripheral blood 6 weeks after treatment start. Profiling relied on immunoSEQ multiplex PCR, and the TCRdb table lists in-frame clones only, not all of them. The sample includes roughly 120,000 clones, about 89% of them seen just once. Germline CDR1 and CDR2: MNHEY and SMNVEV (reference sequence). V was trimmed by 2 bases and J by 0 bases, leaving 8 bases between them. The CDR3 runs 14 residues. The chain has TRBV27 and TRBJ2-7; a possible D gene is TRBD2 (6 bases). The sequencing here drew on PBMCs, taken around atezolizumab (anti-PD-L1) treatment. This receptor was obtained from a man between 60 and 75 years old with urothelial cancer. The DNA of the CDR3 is TGTGCCAGCAGTTTAGGAGGGCGCTCCTACGAGCAGTACTTC. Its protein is CASSLGGRSYEQYF.